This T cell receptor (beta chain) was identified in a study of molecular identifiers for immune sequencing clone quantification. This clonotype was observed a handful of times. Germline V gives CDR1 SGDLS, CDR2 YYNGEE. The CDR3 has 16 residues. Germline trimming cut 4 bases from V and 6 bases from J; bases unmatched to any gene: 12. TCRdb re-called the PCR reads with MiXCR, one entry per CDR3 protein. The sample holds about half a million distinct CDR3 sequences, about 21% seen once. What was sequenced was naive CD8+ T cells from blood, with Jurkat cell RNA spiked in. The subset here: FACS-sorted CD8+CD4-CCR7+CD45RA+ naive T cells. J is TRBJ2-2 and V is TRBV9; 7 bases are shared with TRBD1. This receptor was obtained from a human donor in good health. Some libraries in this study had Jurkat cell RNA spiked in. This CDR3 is CASSPQTGDLPGELFF. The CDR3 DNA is TGTGCCAGCAGCCCGCAAACAGGGGACCTCCCCGGGGAGCTGTTTTTT.